The 10 T cell receptor beta chains presented below share a single source sample, sequenced in a study of response to subunit inactivated influenza vaccine. TCRdb independently ran MiXCR on the RT-PCR reads; one entry per CDR3 protein. Among under 950,000 distinct CDR3 sequences listed, 20% to 25% were seen once. The input for sequencing was PBMCs from blood, taken more than 4 days after vaccination. Receptor source: a man between 50 and 59 years old who received an inactivated influenza vaccine.

The V and J genes are TRBV7-3 and TRBJ2-5; D remains ambiguous. V was trimmed by 5 bases and J by 5 bases, leaving 9 bases between them. The CDR3 spans 12 residues. Germline assignment: CDR1 SGHTA and CDR2 FQGTGA. The CDR3 sequence is CASSKTGETQYF. The CDR3 DNA reads TGTGCCAGCAGCAAAACCGGGGAGACCCAGTACTTC.

The genes are TRBV7-2 and TRBJ2-7; 11 nucleotides align to TRBD2. The CDR3 has 15 amino acids. Trimming removed 5 bases from V and 3 bases from J; junction bases left unmatched: 6. Germline V CDR1 and CDR2: SGHTA, FQGNSA. CDR3 DNA sequence: TGTGCCAGCAGCGCATCGGGACTAGCGGTCTACGAGCAGTACTTC. Translation: CASSASGLAVYEQYF. Drawing the rest from reference TRBV7-2 and TRBJ2-7, the complete variable domain is GAGVSQSPSNKVTEKGKDVELRCDPISGHTALYWYRQSLGQGLEFLIYFQGNSAPDKSGLPSDRFSAERTGGSVSTLTIQRTQQEDSAVYLCASSASGLAVYEQYFGPGTRLTVT.

This clonotype was observed a handful of times. This chain joins TRBV5-1 and TRBJ2-7; D not resolved. The CDR3 has 14 amino acids. Trimming shortened V by 0 bases and J by 3 bases, and 10 bases separated the two germline ends. Germline V gives CDR1 SGHRS, CDR2 YFSETQ. DNA for the CDR3: TGCGCCAGCAGCTTGGATGGCCGCCTCTACGAGCAGTACTTC. Residues: CASSLDGRLYEQYF. The whole variable domain, filled in from reference TRBV5-1 and TRBJ2-7, reads KAGVTQTPRYLIKTRGQQVTLSCSPISGHRSVSWYQQTPGQGLQFLFEYFSETQRNKGNFPGRFSGRQFSNSRSEMNVSTLELGDSALYLCASSLDGRLYEQYFGPGTRLTVT.

This clonotype was found many times. This chain links TRBV29-1 with TRBJ2-3; 12 nucleotides line up with TRBD2. The CDR3 sequence is 15 residues long. CDR1 is SQVTM and CDR2 is ANQGSEA in the germline V gene. Losses at the gene ends were 3 bases for V and 2 bases for J; bases not matched to a gene: 3. CDR3 sequence (DNA): TGCAGCGTTGACACTAGCGGGGGGAACACAGATACGCAGTATTTT. This codes for CSVDTSGGNTDTQYF.

This clonotype has a count of ten or more. No DNA is shown, since the ends of the CDR3 on it are uncertain; the CDR3 is the one TCRdb lists. The rearrangement joins TRBV11-2 to TRBJ2-7; the table assigns TRBD2, which was not confirmed against the DNA. The CDR3 comprises 15 residues, both ends counted. Germline CDR1 reads SGHAT; CDR2 reads FQNNGV. The CDR3 spells CASSFGPGPAYEQYF.

The chain employs TRBV5-4 and TRBJ2-2, with 9 nucleotides matching TRBD2. The CDR3 covers 16 residues. Trimming removed 5 bases from V and 3 bases from J; junction bases left unmatched: 8. The germline V gene has CDR1 SGHNT and CDR2 YYREEE (reference sequence). DNA for the CDR3: TGTGCCAGCAGACACTTGCGGGAGGGCGACACCGGGGAGCTGTTTTTT. It is translated as CASRHLREGDTGELFF.

This clonotype was observed a few times. This sequence joins TRBV29-1 and TRBJ2-4, with 10 bases aligning to TRBD2. CDR1 is SQVTM, CDR2 ANQGSEA, per germline. The junction had 5 bases not matched to a gene; V was cut back by 4 bases and J by 2 bases. The CDR3 totals 15 residues. The CDR3 loop is CSVGLAGLTKNIQYF. CDR3 DNA sequence: TGCAGCGTTGGACTAGCGGGTCTTACCAAAAACATTCAGTACTTC.

This chain joins TRBV6-2 or TRBV6-3 and TRBJ2-3; D remains ambiguous. V lost 3 bases and J 5 bases, leaving 3 bases between the germline ends. The CDR3 sequence is 11 residues long. Looked up from germline, CDR1 is MNHEY and CDR2 is SVGEGT. CDR3 coding DNA: TGTGCCAGCAGTTATATAGATACGCAGTATTTT. Translating it yields CASSYIDTQYF.

The chain uses TRBV28 and TRBJ1-4; D gene unclear. Germline V gene lookup returns CDR1 MDHEN and CDR2 SYDVKM. With 3 bases removed from V and 0 bases from J, the gap between germline ends came to 11 bases. The length of the CDR3 is 16 residues. Written as DNA, the CDR3 is TGTGCCAGCAGTTTGATACACTTTGCAACTAATGAAAAACTGTTTTTT. Translated, it gives CASSLIHFATNEKLFF.

The chain employs TRBV20-1 and TRBJ2-2; maybe TRBD2 (6 bases). The V gene's germline CDR1 is DFQATT and CDR2 SNEGSKA (reference sequence). There are 15 residues in the CDR3. V lost 6 bases to trimming and J lost 1 base, with 15 bases between them. Written as DNA, the CDR3 is TGCAGTGCCTCACTAGCTCAGAAGAACACCGGGGAGCTGTTTTTT. Its protein is CSASLAQKNTGELFF.